This T cell receptor (beta chain) emerged from a study of Ad26.COV2.S vaccination and SARS-CoV-2 variants. Findings of the study overall: Higher spike-specific TCR breadth was found in vaccine recipients than in placebo recipients. The TCR breadth and depth analyses may have produced an underestimate of total T cell responses. After vaccination, substantial breadth of spike-specific CD8+ and CD4+ responses was reported.

This CDR3 region has 13 residues. Germline V gene data show CDR1 as MNHEY and CDR2 as SVGAGI. V was pared by 7 bases and J by 7 bases, with 7 bases of the junction left unmatched. Here immunoSEQ multiplex PCR was the method, and the copy in TCRdb shows in-frame clones only, minus some. The data show 300,000 to 450,000 clones, around 92% seen once. On this clone: The target antigen is unknown.

The TCR comes from a human donor who had recovered from COVID-19. Sequenced here: peripheral blood, sampled after recovery from COVID-19. The chain is built from TRBV6-5 and TRBJ2-1, with 7 bases lining up with TRBD2. Written as DNA, the CDR3 is TGTGCCAGCACTAACGGGAGGAGGAATGAGCAGTTCTTC. Protein product: CASTNGRRNEQFF.